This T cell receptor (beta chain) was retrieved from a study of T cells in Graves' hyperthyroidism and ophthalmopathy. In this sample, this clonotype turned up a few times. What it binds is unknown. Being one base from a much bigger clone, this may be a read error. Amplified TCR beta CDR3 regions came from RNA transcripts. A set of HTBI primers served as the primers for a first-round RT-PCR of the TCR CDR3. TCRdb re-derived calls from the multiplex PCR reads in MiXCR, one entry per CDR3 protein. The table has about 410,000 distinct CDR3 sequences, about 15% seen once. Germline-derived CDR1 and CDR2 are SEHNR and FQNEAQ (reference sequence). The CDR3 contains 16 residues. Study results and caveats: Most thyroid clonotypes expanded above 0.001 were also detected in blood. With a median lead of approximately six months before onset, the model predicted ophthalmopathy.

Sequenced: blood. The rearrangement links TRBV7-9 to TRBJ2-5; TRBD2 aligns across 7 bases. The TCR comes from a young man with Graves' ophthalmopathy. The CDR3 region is CASSLRLAETQETQHF. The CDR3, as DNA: TGTGCCAGCAGCTTACGCCTAGCGGAGACCCAAGAGACCCAGCACTTC.